The clone carrying this TCR beta chain showed up many times. Together with a sample-barcoded 5' primer, a J-beta primer mix was included in a second PCR lasting about 6 to 12 cycles. Every molecule of cDNA carried a tag from a template-switch adaptor with 12 random nucleotides. There were at least 2.5 million CDR3-containing paired-end reads obtained from each sample. From the 5' RACE reads, TCRdb called clonotypes with MiXCR, one entry per CDR3 protein. The repertoire consists of 1,800,000 or so distinct CDR3 sequences, with about two fifths occurring once and the leading ten covering 23%. Each donor's blood draw was 8.5 to 10 milliliters of peripheral blood. Each sample used at least 6.5 million PBMCs. The sample belongs to a study of blood T cells in healthy people across ages. This receptor was obtained from a human donor in good health. Sequencing was performed on blood.

The CDR3 DNA follows: TGTGCCAGCAGCTGGGGGGAATTCGGTGGCTACACCTTC. Translating gives CASSWGEFGGYTF. The chain recombines TRBV7-9 with TRBJ1-2, with D possibly TRBD1 on 5 matching bases. The CDR3 is 13 residues long. The V and J ends lost 4 bases and 7 bases respectively, with 13 bases between them. In germline, CDR1 is SEHNR, CDR2 FQNEAQ (reference sequence).